Below, one TCR beta chain is given with its context. This sample is part of a study of blood T cells in healthy people across ages. The V gene lost 4 bases and the J gene lost 3 bases, with 19 bases spanning the gap. Per the germline V gene, CDR1 is MGHRA and CDR2 is YSYEKL. The CDR3 spans 17 residues. Next came a second PCR, run for about 7 to 12 cycles, which used a sample-barcoded 5' primer along with a J-beta primer mix. TCRdb re-derived calls from the 5' RACE reads in MiXCR, one entry per CDR3 protein. The profile shows about 1.8 million distinct CDR3 sequences, roughly 52% of them singletons. The sequencing input was blood. The sequence came from a woman aged 40-49 years in good health. The chain has TRBV4-1 and TRBJ1-5, with D tentatively TRBD1 (6 bases). CDR3 protein: CASSLYQQGGVNQPQHF. CDR3 bases: TGCGCCAGCAGCCTTTATCAACAGGGAGGCGTCAATCAGCCCCAGCATTTT.